The clone carrying this T cell receptor beta chain was detected only a few times. A second about 7 to 12 cycle PCR used barcoded and J-beta primers. Tags on each cDNA molecule came from a template-switch adaptor with 12 random nucleotides. TCRdb reanalysed the 5' RACE reads using MiXCR and keeps one entry per CDR3 protein. The sample carries over a million distinct CDR3 sequences, about 25% recorded once. This entry comes from a study of blood T cells in healthy people across ages. The CDR3 spans 16 residues. V shed 9 bases, J shed 5 bases, and the junction held 14 bases outside the gene matches. Germline V gene lookup returns CDR1 LGHNT and CDR2 FRNRAP. Sample donors were healthy Caucasian individuals that came from Russia, aged about 6 to 95. These data were also reused for a study on T cells of mothers and their children.

Material for sequencing was blood. The clonotype was recovered from a girl aged 2 to 9 in good health. The chain employs TRBV12-5 and TRBJ2-1; 9 bases are a match to TRBD1. Here the CDR3 DNA reads TGTGCTAGCGGCCCTGTTACGGGACAGGGCGACAATGAGCAGTTCTTC. Translating it yields CASGPVTGQGDNEQFF.